This TCR beta chain was found in a study of cytomegalovirus exposure and HLA in healthy donors (dated by TCRdb to 2016 to 2017). For the study in its entirety: An earlier analysis of under 600 of the donors reported 250 to 350 Gb of sequence data and some 120 million unique TCR beta sequences from around 200 million T cells. An early release covering roughly 640 HLA-typed donors comprised roughly 300 gigabases of sequencing data and approximately 85 million unique TCR sequences. Of the 350 to 400 genotyped donors, about 80% fell in the genetic ancestry cluster associated with self-reported Caucasian donors. The study was designed to test whether signatures of past pathogen exposure could be identified by cataloging public T cell receptors. The T cell repertoires of several hundred subjects were profiled by immunosequencing and related to cytomegalovirus serostatus. Besides the first cohort of 500 to 700 subjects, a separate validation cohort made up of roughly 130 different subjects was used. High-throughput TCR immunosequencing, statistical association of individual TCRs with disease status, and machine learning were combined to predict cytomegalovirus infection status. To study patterns of TCR occurrence, a later analysis re-analyzed previously published TCR beta repertoires from 650 to 750 donors and added high-resolution HLA genotyping. In the later analysis, no new phenotypic data were used to find candidate immune exposures; instead, reliance was placed on TCR beta sequences and their occurrence across donors. In an earlier analysis of a few hundred of the donors, high-throughput TCR beta sequencing was used to judge whether each TCR beta V gene segment behaved as functional or pseudogenic. Donor age, sex, ethnicity and CMV serostatus were compiled alongside the repertoire data. A later genetic analysis took genome-wide SNP genotypes for about 55% of the 666 donors and used that subset as a discovery cohort. All discovery cohort repertoires had been generated on a single sequencing platform. Class I and class II HLA loci were covered by the typing at four-digit resolution. The number of donors typed differed by locus, with about 629-630 for A, B, C, DRB1 and DQB1, 522 for DQA1, about 610 for DPA1, and roughly 450 for DPB1. A handful of DR-DQ haplotypes were handled as single units for association and clustering because linkage in the cohort was strong. Among 300 to 450 genotyped donors of the cohort, an average of approximately 250,000 unique TCR beta nucleotide sequences were sequenced per donor, 15% to 20% of them non-productive.

Receptor libraries were prepared by the immunoSEQ multiplex PCR assay. For the multiplex PCR, a mixture combining 60 forward primers for TCR Vbeta segments and 13 reverse primers for TCR Jbeta segments was used. Amplification of the CDR3 region of rearranged TCR beta genes was performed with a multiplex PCR assay on genomic DNA. On the Illumina HiSeq System, the amplified TCR beta libraries were sequenced as 87-base-pair reads. For the original study's pipeline: In a later analysis, tens of millions of unique TCR beta chains were counted across the approximately 640 repertoires, and around 10 million of these chains were shared by at least two donors. To remove PCR and sequencing errors, raw reads were error-corrected and collapsed into unique sequences using a nearest-neighbor algorithm that merged closely related sequences. V, D and J gene segments were assigned by aligning CDR3 sequences to IMGT reference sequences. For a sequence to be retained, a match of at least six nucleotides to both a V gene segment and a J gene segment was required. Rearrangements were classified as productive when the CDR3 lacked stop codons and remained in frame with V and J, and all other rearrangements were classified as non-productive. Following IMGT convention, CDR3 was defined as the stretch from the second conserved V-encoded cysteine up to the conserved J-encoded phenylalanine. The earlier analysis of a few hundred of the donors excluded any sequence lacking an unambiguous match to a single V gene segment. In an earlier analysis of 500 to 750 of the donors, V segments were called functional above 56.7% productive rearrangements and were called segregating when the between-donor standard deviation exceeded 5%. A statistical classification framework was built for diagnosing cytomegalovirus status from the catalog of TCR beta chain sequences. In a later analysis, V and J genes were assigned by comparing TCR nucleotide sequences against IMGT/GENE-DB human TR gene sequences. The TCRdist pipeline was used in a later analysis to assign CDR3 sequences and most-parsimonious VDJ recombination scenarios. A later analysis defined each TCR beta chain by its CDR3 amino acid sequence plus V-gene family, and excluded reads lacking a unique V-gene family. A later analysis removed 592 highly shared, low-generation-probability nucleotide sequences to deal with suspected cross-contamination and a sequencing artifact. For each public chain, a later analysis derived a clonal expansion index from normalized ranks of inferred template counts within each repertoire. A later analysis computed generation probabilities with a VDJ recombination model fitted to out-of-frame rearrangements, and checked the results against IGoR. A later analysis scored TCR-TCR, TCR-HLA and TCR-CMV co-occurrence with hypergeometric tests, applying a repertoire-size bias correction to TCR pairs. To estimate false discovery rates, a later analysis permuted the HLA or CMV assignments 20 times. In a later analysis, co-occurring TCRs were grouped using DBSCAN, and TCRdist sequence similarity was added for clustering within HLA-allele-positive subsets. Co-occurrence clustering excluded repertoires with fewer than 30,000 or more than 120,000 public chains, plus five with anomalous nucleotide sharing. TCRdb provides this immuneACCESS table in a form limited to in-frame rearrangements. Some clones are lacking; in checked studies, under half of them reflect an unresolved V gene, and why the rest are absent is not known. D and trimming come from the DNA, and the V and J calls and clone size come from that table. In this sample the table shows 90,000 to 140,000 clones, approximately 84% of which occur a single time. The ten top clones hold around 5.1% of the sample.

On this clone itself: The clone's antigen remains unknown. Nothing much larger sits one base from this clone, and base qualities are not available.

The CDR3, from cysteine to phenylalanine, totals 14 residues. Of all the DNA, just the CDR3 is kept, 42 bases in frame from base 1. V and J are trimmed by 6 bases and 3 bases, and the gene matches miss 5 bases of the junction. The germline V gene encodes CDR1 MNHNS and CDR2 SASEGT. The cohort comprised under 700 healthy bone marrow donors. Cohort members were all nominally healthy when sampled, although unrecorded immune exposures were likely present. The donor was CMV seronegative and belonged to the group of approximately 320 seronegative cohort members. A peripheral blood sample was provided by each donor, and peripheral blood mononuclear cells were used for TCR beta sequencing. The Qiagen DNeasy Blood Extraction Kit was used to extract genomic DNA from the blood cell samples. Overall study results and their limits: A later analysis found that most CMV-associated TCR beta chains appeared HLA-restricted, with HLA associations seemingly driven largely by CMV exposure. A later genetic analysis associated a missense DCLRE1C variant with V-gene and J-gene trimming of TCR beta chains, and an independent cohort replicated the association. The presence/absence analyses assumed that sequencing depth was roughly uniform across donors, and that assumption may not be true. An earlier analysis of around 500 of the donors showed that most TCR beta V segments appeared in productive rearrangements either about 90% or about 30% of the time, which broadly matched IMGT annotations. Compared with the roughly 720-donor mean, donors in an Asian-associated ancestry cluster had fewer N-insertions in productive TCRs, according to a later genetic analysis. In a later analysis, TCR association rates were found to vary across HLA loci, with the most associated TCRs seen for DRB1 alleles and the fewest for HLA-C alleles. A further reported finding was that TCR beta sequences accurately predicted the HLA-A and HLA-B alleles for most subjects in the first cohort. When HLA alleles, especially DR and DQ, strongly co-occurred, attributing TCR associations to individual alleles was difficult. Linkage disequilibrium might explain the correlated functional status among segregating V segments, but an unknown experimental factor could not be ruled out. In vitro tests confirmed that a few of the cytomegalovirus-associated TCR beta chains recognize cytomegalovirus antigens. Several of the top co-occurrence clusters appeared to be linked to parvovirus B19, influenza, CMV and Epstein-Barr virus, according to a later analysis. In both the original and validation cohorts, the classifier was reported to diagnose cytomegalovirus status with high specificity and sensitivity. In a later analysis, around 15,000 TCR beta sequences were associated with specific HLA alleles at a false discovery rate of 0.05. Most TCR sequences were seen in very few donors, while some public TCRs were found in many individuals. In this cohort, only TCR beta chains were sequenced, and detectable features were limited by the absence of alpha or paired-chain data. The 87-base-pair reads could not distinguish some IMGT-functional V segments, including TRBV6-2 and TRBV6-3, so those segments were excluded. In a later analysis, HLA-associated TCR beta chains showed more clonal expansion and lower generation probabilities than non-associated chains that were equally common. The study listed 164 TCR beta chains as associated with cytomegalovirus. The authors suggested that the approach could potentially be extended to other disease states and immunological phenotypes. A cluster of highly shared sequence variants was judged likely to be a technical artifact of the sequencing pipeline. Because some donors lacked HLA typing at each locus, the association tests relied only on the typed subset. For the cohort, immune exposure information was limited to CMV serostatus. The earlier analysis of fewer than 750 of the donors excluded 15 to 20 rarely observed V segments, including chromosome 9 orphons, because counts were too low.

The TCR originated in a male donor in good health and CMV-seronegative. The chain was built from TRBV6-1 and TRBJ2-7, and TRBD1 matches 10 of the central bases. Sequenced material: PBMCs. CDR3 loop: CASRHRDRGYEQYF. The DNA sequence follows: TGTGCCAGCAGACACCGGGACAGGGGCTACGAGCAGTACTTC.